This is a list of T cell receptor beta chains from one sample in a study of blood T cell repertoires in COVID-19. Generated by immunoSEQ multiplex PCR, the TCRdb table keeps only in-frame clones and is missing some. The table lists approximately 46,000 clones, under 90% of them singletons. Source material: peripheral blood. These receptors came from a woman older than 75 with COVID-19, enrolled during active disease. Both conserved end residues are part of each CDR3. The D gene is left open where the match is weak. Only some rows state a clone size, as once, few, many or a class for expanded clones.

d_gene,v_gene,j_gene,abundance,CDR3aa,CDR3nt
NA,TRBV7-3,TRBJ2-7,NA,CASSLTFQDLQYF,TGTGCCAGCAGCTTAACGTTCCAGGACTTACAGTACTTC
TRBD2,TRBV5-1,TRBJ2-2,NA,CASSLAGGNTGELFF,TGCGCCAGCAGCTTGGCGGGAGGGAACACCGGGGAGCTGTTTTTT
TRBD2,TRBV6-1,TRBJ2-1,NA,CASSERKTAGGASNEQFF,TGTGCCAGCAGTGAAAGGAAGACGGCGGGAGGGGCCTCGAATGAGCAGTTCTTC
NA,TRBV6-1,TRBJ2-2,NA,CASSGIFRGSRTGELFF,TGTGCCAGCAGTGGAATTTTTAGGGGTTCGCGAACCGGGGAGCTGTTTTTT
TRBD2,TRBV5-1,TRBJ2-1,NA,CASSYYTSGANNEQFF,TGCGCCAGCAGTTACTACACTAGCGGGGCGAACAATGAGCAGTTCTTC
NA,TRBV5-1,TRBJ1-2,few,CASTTGGGNYGYTF,TGCGCCAGCACCACCGGTGGAGGGAACTATGGCTACACCTTC
NA,TRBV7-2,TRBJ2-7,NA,CASSLDRVYEQYF,TGTGCCAGCAGCTTAGACAGGGTCTACGAGCAGTACTTC
NA,TRBV19,TRBJ1-4,NA,CASTRFYRAGNEKLFF,TGTGCCAGTACCCGATTCTACAGGGCGGGTAACGAAAAACTGTTTTTT
NA,TRBV6-1,TRBJ1-5,NA,CASSEEGGVGNQPQHF,TGTGCCAGCAGTGAAGAGGGCGGGGTAGGAAATCAGCCCCAGCATTTT
NA,TRBV9,TRBJ2-2,NA,CASSVAGTSGAGELFF,TGTGCCAGCAGCGTAGCCGGGACATCAGGAGCCGGGGAGCTGTTTTTT
TRBD2,TRBV12-5,TRBJ2-3,NA,CASGVAGGDTQYF,TGTGCTAGTGGGGTAGCGGGGGGAGATACGCAGTATTTT
NA,TRBV6-1,TRBJ1-4,few,CASSEGGEKLFF,TGTGCCAGCAGTGAAGGAGGGGAAAAACTGTTTTTT
TRBD2,TRBV19,TRBJ2-1,NA,CASSPGWTSFNEQFF,TGTGCCAGTAGTCCCGGCTGGACTAGCTTTAATGAGCAGTTCTTC
TRBD2,TRBV9,TRBJ2-1,NA,CASSVSGLAGGDNEQFF,TGTGCCAGCAGCGTCTCAGGACTAGCGGGAGGCGACAATGAGCAGTTCTTC
NA,TRBV4-1,TRBJ2-5,NA,CASSQEGGGQYF,TGCGCCAGCAGCCAAGAGGGGGGTGGCCAGTACTTC
TRBD2,TRBV9,TRBJ2-2,NA,CASSPGLAGGVGELFF,TGTGCCAGCAGCCCCGGACTAGCGGGTGGGGTCGGGGAGCTGTTTTTT
TRBD2,TRBV5-4,TRBJ2-3,NA,CASSQTSGRARTDTQYF,TGTGCCAGCAGCCAAACTAGCGGGAGGGCCCGAACAGATACGCAGTATTTT
NA,TRBV19,TRBJ2-7,NA,CASSVKIPGSEQYF,TGTGCCAGTAGTGTAAAGATCCCGGGTAGCGAGCAGTACTTC
TRBD1,TRBV5-6,TRBJ2-7,few,CASSYTGTGSYFEYF,TGTGCCAGCAGCTACACCGGGACAGGGAGTTACTTTGAGTACTTC
NA,TRBV6-5,TRBJ2-7,once,CASGSGGSYEQYF,TGTGCCAGCGGTTCTGGCGGATCCTACGAGCAGTACTTC
TRBD1,TRBV12-5,TRBJ2-4,NA,CASGLVGTGGPKLFKNIQYF,TGTGCTAGTGGTTTGGTCGGGACAGGGGGCCCGAAGCTCTTTAAAAACATTCAGTACTTC
NA,TRBV19,TRBJ2-3,NA,CASSTPGTDTQYF,TGTGCCAGTAGTACCCCAGGCACAGATACGCAGTATTTT
NA,TRBV6-4,TRBJ1-1,NA,CASSDSDRGTEAFF,TGTGCCAGCAGTGACTCGGATAGGGGGACTGAAGCTTTCTTT
TRBD1,TRBV19,TRBJ2-7,NA,CASSIGTGSFEQYF,TGTGCCAGTAGTATAGGGACAGGGTCGTTCGAGCAGTACTTC
NA,TRBV18,TRBJ2-7,NA,CASSPGDSYEQYF,TGTGCCAGCTCACCGGGCGACTCCTACGAGCAGTACTTC
TRBD2,TRBV28,TRBJ2-1,once,CASSLGGTYNEQFF,TGTGCCAGCAGTTTGGGGGGGACCTACAATGAGCAGTTCTTC
NA,TRBV10-3,TRBJ1-1,NA,CAITPGWTPFF,TGTGCCATCACCCCGGGGTGGACCCCTTTCTTT
TRBD2,TRBV14,TRBJ2-7,few,CASSQDSASGTYEQYF,TGTGCCAGCAGCCAAGATTCGGCTAGCGGGACCTACGAGCAGTACTTC
NA,TRBV18,TRBJ1-5,NA,CASSPQEGQGQPQHF,TGTGCCAGCTCACCCCAGGAGGGTCAAGGACAGCCCCAGCATTTT
TRBD1,TRBV5-8,TRBJ1-6,few,CASRAGTALNSPLHF,TGTGCCAGCAGGGCCGGGACAGCGCTAAATTCACCCCTCCACTTT
TRBD1,TRBV6-5,TRBJ1-4,NA,CASSYTGATNEKLFF,TGTGCCAGCAGTTACACAGGGGCAACTAATGAAAAACTGTTTTTT
TRBD1,TRBV7-8,TRBJ1-2,NA,CASSLSQGQGGGYTF,TGTGCCAGCAGCTTATCACAGGGACAAGGGGGCGGCTACACCTTC
TRBD2,TRBV19,TRBJ2-2,NA,CASSMIRTSGNGELFF,TGTGCCAGTAGCATGATTAGGACTAGCGGGAATGGGGAGCTGTTTTTT
NA,TRBV6-6,TRBJ2-1,few,CASLLANEQFF,TGTGCCAGCCTTCTAGCGAATGAGCAGTTCTTC
TRBD1,TRBV30,TRBJ2-4,NA,CARSGTGDGAKNIQYF,TGTGCTCGATCTGGGACAGGAGATGGAGCCAAAAACATTCAGTACTTC
NA,TRBV28,TRBJ2-1,NA,CASSLMAGRDNEQFF,TGTGCCAGCAGTTTGATGGCAGGGCGTGACAATGAGCAGTTCTTC
TRBD2,TRBV28,TRBJ2-7,NA,CASSPPGGTNYEQYF,TGTGCCAGCAGTCCCCCCGGGGGGACGAACTACGAGCAGTACTTC
NA,TRBV9,TRBJ1-1,few,CASSTEDSNTEAFF,TGTGCCAGCAGCACAGAGGACTCGAACACTGAAGCTTTCTTT
TRBD1,TRBV7-9,TRBJ2-7,NA,CASSPGQGAQEQYF,TGTGCCAGCAGCCCGGGACAGGGGGCACAGGAGCAGTACTTC
TRBD1,TRBV24-1,TRBJ1-5,NA,CATAGQGNSNQPQHF,TGTGCCACCGCGGGACAGGGGAATAGCAATCAGCCCCAGCATTTT
TRBD1,TRBV10-3,TRBJ2-5,once,CAAGQGEETQYF,TGTGCCGCCGGACAGGGCGAGGAGACCCAGTACTTC
NA,TRBV29-1,TRBJ1-2,NA,CSVAKGQAGYTF,TGCAGCGTTGCAAAGGGGCAGGCTGGCTACACCTTC
NA,TRBV2,TRBJ1-2,NA,CASTRNRVGNYGYTF,TGTGCCAGCACCCGTAACAGGGTTGGTAACTATGGCTACACCTTC
NA,TRBV4-1,TRBJ1-4,NA,CASSQALIVQRSTNEKLFF,TGCGCCAGCAGCCAAGCATTAATTGTGCAGCGGTCAACTAATGAAAAACTGTTTTTT
TRBD2,TRBV7-2,TRBJ2-7,NA,CASSLGSGSEVPYEQYF,TGTGCCAGCAGCTTGGGTAGCGGGAGTGAAGTGCCCTACGAGCAGTACTTC
TRBD2,TRBV9,TRBJ2-2,NA,CASSPSGVNTGELFF,TGTGCCAGCAGCCCAAGCGGGGTCAACACCGGGGAGCTGTTTTTT
NA,TRBV15,TRBJ2-6,NA,CATSRELISGANVLTF,TGTGCCACCAGCAGAGAGTTAATCTCTGGGGCCAACGTCCTGACTTTC
NA,TRBV24-1,TRBJ2-3,NA,CATSDFGLTNTDTQYF,TGTGCCACCAGTGATTTCGGCCTGACAAACACAGATACGCAGTATTTT
NA,TRBV12-3/TRBV12-4,TRBJ2-3,NA,CASTSGNTQYF,TGTGCCAGCACCTCGGGGAATACGCAGTATTTT
NA,TRBV7-2,TRBJ1-2,NA,CASSGQLNYGYTF,TGTGCCAGCAGTGGACAGTTAAACTATGGCTACACCTTC